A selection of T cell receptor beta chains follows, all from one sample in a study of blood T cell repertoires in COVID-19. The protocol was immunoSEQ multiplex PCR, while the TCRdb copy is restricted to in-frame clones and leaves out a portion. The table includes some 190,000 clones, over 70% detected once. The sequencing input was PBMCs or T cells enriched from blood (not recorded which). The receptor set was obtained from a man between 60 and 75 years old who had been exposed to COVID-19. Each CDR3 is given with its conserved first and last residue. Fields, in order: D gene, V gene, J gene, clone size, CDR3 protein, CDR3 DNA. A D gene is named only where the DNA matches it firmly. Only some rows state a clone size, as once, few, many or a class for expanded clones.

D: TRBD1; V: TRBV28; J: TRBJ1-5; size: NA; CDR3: CASSSPGQGVNQPQHF; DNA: TGTGCCAGCAGTTCCCCGGGACAGGGAGTCAATCAGCCCCAGCATTTT
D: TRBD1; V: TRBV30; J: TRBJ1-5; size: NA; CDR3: CAWSVGRGLNQPQHF; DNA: TGTGCCTGGAGTGTAGGCAGGGGGCTAAATCAGCCCCAGCATTTT
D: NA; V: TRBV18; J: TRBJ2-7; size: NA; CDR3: CASSPTAERKAEQYF; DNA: TGTGCCAGCTCACCGACGGCGGAACGGAAGGCCGAGCAGTACTTC
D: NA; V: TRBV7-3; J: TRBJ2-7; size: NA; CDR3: CASSLPDQGPYEQYF; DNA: TGTGCCAGCAGCTTGCCGGATCAGGGTCCCTACGAGCAGTACTTC
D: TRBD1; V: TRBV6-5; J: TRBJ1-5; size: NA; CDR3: CASSSDRGSNQPQHF; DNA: TGTGCCAGCAGTTCGGACAGGGGCAGCAATCAGCCCCAGCATTTT
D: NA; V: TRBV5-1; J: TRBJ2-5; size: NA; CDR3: CASNGGGPKTQYF; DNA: TGCGCCAGCAACGGTGGCGGCCCGAAGACCCAGTACTTC
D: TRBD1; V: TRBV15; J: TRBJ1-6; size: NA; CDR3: CATSRGTGTGSVTLHF; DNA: TGTGCCACCAGCAGAGGTACCGGGACAGGGTCGGTCACCCTCCACTTT
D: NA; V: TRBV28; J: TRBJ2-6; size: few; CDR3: CASSLAGAGANVLTF; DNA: TGTGCCAGCAGTTTGGCCGGGGCTGGGGCCAACGTCCTGACTTTC
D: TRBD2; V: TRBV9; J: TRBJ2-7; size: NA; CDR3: CASSVGTSGVYEQYF; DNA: TGTGCCAGCAGCGTAGGGACTAGCGGAGTCTACGAGCAGTACTTC
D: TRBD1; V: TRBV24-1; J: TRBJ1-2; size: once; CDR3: CATSVAGQGGGYTF; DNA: TGTGCCACCAGTGTTGCGGGACAGGGAGGAGGCTACACCTTC
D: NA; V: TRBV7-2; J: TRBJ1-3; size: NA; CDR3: CASSLGGQGNTIYF; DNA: TGTGCCAGCAGCTTAGGGGGCCAGGGAAACACCATATATTTT
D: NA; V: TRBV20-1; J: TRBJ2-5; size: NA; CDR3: CSCEGRQTQYF; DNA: TGCAGTTGTGAGGGCCGGCAGACCCAGTACTTC
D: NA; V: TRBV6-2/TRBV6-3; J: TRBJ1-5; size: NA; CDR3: CASSYGAGRSNQPQHF; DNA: TGTGCCAGCAGTTACGGGGCAGGGAGGAGCAATCAGCCCCAGCATTTT
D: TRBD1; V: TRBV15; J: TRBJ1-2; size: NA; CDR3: CATSRVSGTGHIYGYTF; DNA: TGTGCCACCAGCAGAGTGAGCGGGACAGGGCACATCTATGGCTACACCTTC
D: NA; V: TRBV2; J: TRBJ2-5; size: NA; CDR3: CASSVTSWETQYF; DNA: TGTGCCAGCAGTGTAACTAGTTGGGAGACCCAGTACTTC
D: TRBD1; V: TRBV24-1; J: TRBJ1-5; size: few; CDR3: CATSDPTGGDQPQHF; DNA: TGTGCCACCAGTGACCCGACAGGGGGCGACCAGCCCCAGCATTTT
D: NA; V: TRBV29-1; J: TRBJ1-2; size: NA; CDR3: CSVERGTYGYTF; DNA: TGCAGCGTTGAAAGGGGTACCTATGGCTACACCTTC
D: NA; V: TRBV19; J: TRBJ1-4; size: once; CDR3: CASSIGQITNEKLFF; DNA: TGTGCCAGTAGTATAGGACAGATCACTAATGAAAAACTGTTTTTT
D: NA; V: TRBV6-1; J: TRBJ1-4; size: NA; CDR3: CASSESGLDEKLFF; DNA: TGTGCCAGCAGTGAATCAGGCCTGGATGAAAAACTGTTTTTT
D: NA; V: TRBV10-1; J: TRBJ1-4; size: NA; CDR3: CASTEPALNEKLFF; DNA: TGCGCCAGCACCGAACCTGCACTTAATGAAAAACTGTTTTTT
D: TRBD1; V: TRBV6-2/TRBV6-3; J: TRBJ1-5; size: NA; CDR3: CASSFQQGYRGQPQHF; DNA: TGTGCCAGCAGTTTCCAACAGGGGTACCGCGGTCAGCCCCAGCATTTT
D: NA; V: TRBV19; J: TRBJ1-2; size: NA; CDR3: CASSIAGDSYYGYTF; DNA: TGTGCCAGTAGTATAGCGGGCGACAGTTACTATGGCTACACCTTC
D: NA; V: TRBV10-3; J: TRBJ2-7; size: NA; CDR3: CAISELRDEQYF; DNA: TGTGCCATCAGTGAGCTCCGCGACGAGCAGTACTTC
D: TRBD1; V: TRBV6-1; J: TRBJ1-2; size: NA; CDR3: CASSETGGDYGYTF; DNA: TGTGCCAGCAGTGAGACAGGGGGAGACTATGGCTACACCTTC
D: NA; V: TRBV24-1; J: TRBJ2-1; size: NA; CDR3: CATSDSWLSSYNEQFF; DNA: TGTGCCACCAGCGACTCCTGGCTGAGCTCCTACAATGAGCAGTTCTTC
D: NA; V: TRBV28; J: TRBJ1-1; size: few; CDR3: CASSRSGVPEAFF; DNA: TGTGCCAGCAGCCGATCGGGTGTGCCTGAAGCTTTCTTT
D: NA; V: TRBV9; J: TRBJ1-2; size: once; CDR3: CASSVTGTFNYGYTF; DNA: TGTGCCAGCAGCGTAACAGGGACGTTTAACTATGGCTACACCTTC